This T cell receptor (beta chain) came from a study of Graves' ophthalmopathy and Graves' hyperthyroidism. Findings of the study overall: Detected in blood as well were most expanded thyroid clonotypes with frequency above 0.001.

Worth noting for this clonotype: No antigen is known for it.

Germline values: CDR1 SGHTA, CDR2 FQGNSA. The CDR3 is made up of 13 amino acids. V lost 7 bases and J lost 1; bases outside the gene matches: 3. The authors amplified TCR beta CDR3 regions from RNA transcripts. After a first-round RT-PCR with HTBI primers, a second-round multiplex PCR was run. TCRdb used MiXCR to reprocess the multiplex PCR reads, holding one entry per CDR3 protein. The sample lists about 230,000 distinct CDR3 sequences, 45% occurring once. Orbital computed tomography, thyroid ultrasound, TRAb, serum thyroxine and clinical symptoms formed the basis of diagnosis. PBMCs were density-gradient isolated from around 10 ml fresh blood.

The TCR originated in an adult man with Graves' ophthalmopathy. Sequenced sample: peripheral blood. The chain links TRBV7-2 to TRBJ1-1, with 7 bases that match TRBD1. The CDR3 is CASNNRGNTEAFF. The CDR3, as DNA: TGTGCCAGCAACAACAGGGGGAACACTGAAGCTTTCTTT.